This T cell receptor (beta chain) stems from a study of graft-versus-host responses after intestinal transplantation. Points from the study as a whole: When patients had graft-donor T cell macrochimerism, their allografts held high graft-versus-host to host-versus-graft clonal ratios.

To release intraepithelial and lamina propria lymphocytes, the graft tissue was processed. Comments on this clone: Its cognate antigen is unknown.

The germline V gene has CDR1 MGHDK and CDR2 SYGVNS. V lost 1 base to trimming and J lost 1 base, with 13 bases between them. The CDR3 runs 16 residues. Clones were sequenced by immunoSEQ multiplex PCR, and TCRdb holds only the in-frame ones, with some missing. In the table there are about 9,600 clones, 75% to 90% of which are singletons. The sample here was ileum tissue, taken around 700 days after intestinal transplantation. V gene TRBV25-1 combines with J gene TRBJ2-5; D is ambiguous. The sequence was obtained from a human patient who received an intestinal transplant, so some T cells may come from the graft donor. CDR3 coding DNA: TGTGCCAGCAGTGAATTTGGCGGCGGTGTCCAAGAGACCCAGTACTTC. This translates into CASSEFGGGVQETQYF.